This T cell receptor beta chain emerged from a study of cytomegalovirus exposure and HLA in healthy donors. Primers for the PCR totalled 60 Vbeta and 13 Jbeta. TCRdb's table, derived via immunoSEQ multiplex PCR, lists solely in-frame clones and lacks some. Here the sample spans 90,000 to 150,000 clones, approximately 81% being singletons. Study results and caveats: Overall, about 160 TCR beta chains were annotated as cytomegalovirus-associated.

This CDR3 is built from 14 residues. The V end was cut by 1 base, the J end by 4 bases, with 10 bases between. Per the germline V gene, CDR1 is SGHAT and CDR2 is FQNNGV. This clone was counted a single time. Its antigen is not known. The chain carries TRBV11-2 and TRBJ1-1; D may be TRBD1 (6 bases). The clonotype was recovered from a woman aged 40-49 years in good health and CMV-seronegative. The specimen was PBMCs. CDR3 nucleotide sequence: TGTGCCAGCAGCTTAGGGGGGCTGGGCACTGAAGCTTTCTTT. Translating it yields CASSLGGLGTEAFF.